These 22 T cell receptor beta chains were sequenced from one sample in a study of T cells in Graves' hyperthyroidism and ophthalmopathy. RNA transcripts served as the template for amplifying TCR beta CDR3 regions. First-round RT-PCR of the TCR CDR3 relied on the HTBI primer set. In TCRdb, the multiplex PCR reads were re-called with MiXCR into one record per CDR3 protein. Here the sample spans under 350,000 distinct CDR3 sequences, roughly an eighth being singletons. Sequencing input: blood. The receptors here all came from a woman aged 40 to 49 with Graves' hyperthyroidism.

This clonotype was seen repeatedly, ten times or more. V usage is TRBV6-1 and J usage is TRBJ1-2; TRBD1 matches at 8 bases. Germline CDR1 is MNHNS and CDR2 is SASEGT. This CDR3 has 14 residues. Trimming cost V 5 bases and J 8 bases; bases outside gene matches: 10. The CDR3 DNA is TGTGCCAGCAGTTGGGCAGGGGGCGGATTGGGCTACACCTTC. Translated, it gives CASSWAGGGLGYTF.

This clonotype was seen ten or more times. The V gene is TRBV2, the J gene TRBJ1-1; possibly TRBD1 for D (5 bases). The germline gives CDR1 SNHLY, CDR2 FYNNEI. V was clipped by 6 bases and J by 7 bases, with 18 bases between them. This CDR3 is built from 14 residues. The CDR3 loop reads CASSRGGLGFEAFF. DNA for the CDR3: TGTGCCAGCAGCCGGGGGGGATTGGGGTTTGAAGCTTTCTTT.

A note on this clonotype: Possible read error: a much larger clone is one base away. J is TRBJ2-1 and V is TRBV13; no clear D gene. Per the germline V gene, CDR1 is PRHDT and CDR2 is FYEKMQ (reference sequence). The CDR3 length is 15 residues. V gave up 5 bases and J gave up 3 bases, with 14 bases separating them. CDR3 DNA: TGTGCCAGCAGCCCGGTACTAACCGTCTACAATGAGCAGTTCTTC. This sequence encodes CASSPVLTVYNEQFF.

Ten or more counts support this clonotype. V and J are TRBV9 and TRBJ2-5; TRBD2 agrees at 7 bases. The CDR3 is 15 amino acids. V was pared by 3 bases and J by 5 bases, with 10 bases of the junction left unmatched. Germline-derived CDR1 and CDR2 are SGDLS and YYNGEE. The CDR3 nucleotides read TGTGCCAGCAGCGGGGGGGGATCCGGAGGGGAGACCCAGTACTTC. Protein sequence: CASSGGGSGGETQYF.

This clonotype was observed at least ten times. The chain carries TRBV27 and TRBJ2-1; 7 bases line up with TRBD2. Per germline, CDR1 MNHEY and CDR2 SMNVEV (reference sequence). The trim removed 4 bases at V and 7 bases at J, leaving 7 bases unmatched. There are 14 residues in the CDR3. CDR3 residues: CASSSGDYLNEQFF. The DNA for the CDR3 is TGTGCCAGCAGTTCTGGGGACTACCTGAATGAGCAGTTCTTC.

This clonotype was observed at least ten times. This chain links TRBV12-3 or TRBV12-4 with TRBJ2-1; the match to TRBD2 covers 12 bases. V gave up 5 bases and J gave up 6 bases; unmatched junction bases: 8. The CDR3 length is 16 residues. The CDR3 DNA reads TGTGCCAGCAGTCCAGGACTAGCGGGGCCCACCAATGAGCAGTTCTTC. Its translation: CASSPGLAGPTNEQFF.

Details on this clonotype: With a much larger clone just one base away, this may be a read error. The rearrangement links TRBV27 to TRBJ1-5, with TRBD1 matching over 8 bases. Germline V lookup: CDR1 MNHEY, CDR2 SMNVEV (reference sequence). This CDR3 comprises 15 residues. After removal of 10 bases from V and 6 bases from J, the junction contained 14 bases not matched to a gene. Here the CDR3 DNA reads TGTGCCAACAAAATTAGGGGGACAGGTGCTCAGCCCCAGCATTTT. It yields the protein CANKIRGTGAQPQHF.

The table lists this clonotype with many counts. The rearrangement links TRBV7-2 to TRBJ2-3; D is undetermined. Trimming removed 2 bases from V and 0 bases from J, with 6 bases in between. CDR1 and CDR2 from the germline V gene are SGHTA and FQGNSA. The CDR3 length is 14 residues. The CDR3 DNA is TGTGCCAGCAGCTTACGTGGGAGCACAGATACGCAGTATTTT. Translated, it gives CASSLRGSTDTQYF.

This clonotype was observed a few times. V is TRBV19 and J is TRBJ2-4, with a tentative D call TRBD1 (5 bases). CDR3 length: 12 amino acids. V lost 8 bases and J 2 bases, leaving 7 bases between the germline ends. From germline, CDR1 is LNHDA and CDR2 SQIVND (reference sequence). The CDR3 reads CASGATKNIQYF. CDR3 nucleotides: TGTGCCAGTGGGGCGACCAAAAACATTCAGTACTTC.

This clonotype showed up many times. The chain has TRBV3-1 and TRBJ1-1, with D unresolved. The CDR3 spans 14 residues. The germline gives CDR1 LGHDT, CDR2 YNNKEL (reference sequence). Trimming removed 5 bases at V and 0 bases at J, with 10 bases between. The CDR3 spells CASSITRMNTEAFF. CDR3 DNA: TGTGCCAGCAGCATAACACGGATGAACACTGAAGCTTTCTTT.

This clonotype appeared many times. This chain connects TRBV12-3 or TRBV12-4 to TRBJ1-2; no definite D call. The CDR3 has 11 residues. V dropped 4 bases and J dropped 8 bases, with 8 bases sitting between them. CDR3: CASSSRYGYTF. Here the CDR3 DNA reads TGTGCCAGCAGTTCTCGCTACGGCTACACCTTC.

There are many counts of this clonotype. This chain connects TRBV12-3 or TRBV12-4 to TRBJ2-1; D unresolved. This CDR3 contains 14 residues. The V end lost 3 bases, the J end lost 2 bases, and 8 bases lay between the germline ends. The CDR3, as DNA: TGTGCCAGCAGTTTGATGTCTGCCTACAATGAGCAGTTCTTC. Its translation is CASSLMSAYNEQFF.

The chain uses TRBV5-1 and TRBJ2-5; D unresolved. The CDR3 contains 15 residues. Per germline, CDR1 SGHRS and CDR2 YFSETQ. Deletions cut 4 bases from V and 1 base from J, with 14 bases between. This CDR3 reads CASSLSFRIQETQYF. The DNA of the CDR3 is TGCGCCAGCAGCCTTAGCTTCCGTATCCAAGAGACCCAGTACTTC.

This clonotype has a count of ten or more. The CDR3 region has the DNA TGTGCCAGCGGACCTATACTTGGGGGATACACTGAAGCTTTCTTT. Protein sequence: CASGPILGGYTEAFF. The gene calls are TRBV6-1 and TRBJ1-1, with a possible D match to TRBD1 (5 bases). Germline CDR1 MNHNS, CDR2 SASEGT. Trimming removed 8 bases from V and 3 bases from J, with 19 bases in between. This CDR3 comprises 15 residues.

This clonotype was seen many times. V is TRBV12-3 or TRBV12-4 and J is TRBJ2-7; 12 positions match TRBD2. This CDR3 is 15 amino acids long. The V gene end was trimmed by 5 bases and the J gene end by 5 bases; junction bases not matched to a gene: 7. The CDR3 is CASSQTSGSTHEQYF. CDR3 nucleotide sequence: TGTGCCAGCAGTCAGACTAGCGGGAGTACCCACGAGCAGTACTTC.

This clonotype has ten or more counts. The V gene is TRBV5-1, the J gene TRBJ2-1; 13 nucleotides line up with TRBD2. V shed 4 bases, J shed 8 bases, and the junction held 6 bases outside the gene matches. The CDR3 contains 15 residues. In germline, CDR1 is SGHRS, CDR2 YFSETQ. CDR3 DNA: TGCGCCAGCAGCCCGGGACTAGCGGGAATTGATGAGCAGTTCTTC. Protein sequence: CASSPGLAGIDEQFF.

As for this clonotype: This may be a read error: a much more frequent sequence differs by one nucleotide. The chain carries TRBV6-2 or TRBV6-3 and TRBJ1-1, with D uncertain. The V and J ends lost 10 bases and 6 bases respectively, with 18 bases between them. This CDR3 has 13 residues. CDR1 and CDR2 from the germline V gene are MNHEY and SVGEGT. Here the CDR3 DNA reads TGTGCCATACGCCTAGACTCGGGGTCTGAAGCTTTCTTT. Translating it yields CAIRLDSGSEAFF.

In this sample, this clonotype turned up a few times. V usage is TRBV19 and J usage is TRBJ2-3; 10 nucleotides match TRBD2. The CDR3 totals 16 residues. The J segment lost 2 bases and the V segment lost 5 bases, leaving 7 bases of the junction unmatched. Germline CDR1 and CDR2: LNHDA and SQIVND (reference sequence). The CDR3 DNA sequence: TGTGCCAGTAGTTCCCGGACTAGCGGCTTCACAGATACGCAGTATTTT. Residues: CASSSRTSGFTDTQYF.

This clonotype has at least ten counts. The CDR3 protein is CASRQKETQYF. CDR3 in DNA: TGTGCCAGTAGACAGAAAGAGACCCAGTACTTC. The rearrangement joins TRBV19 to TRBJ2-5, with D uncertain. The CDR3 runs to 11 residues. Germline V gene lookup returns CDR1 LNHDA and CDR2 SQIVND (reference sequence). V lost 6 bases to trimming and J lost 3 bases, with 5 bases between them.

The sample holds many counts of this clonotype. The V call is TRBV7-8, the J call TRBJ2-3; D not certain. CDR1 is SGHVS, CDR2 FQNEAQ, per germline. The ends were cut back, 2 bases at V and 0 bases at J, with 6 bases in the middle. The CDR3 is 14 amino acids. The CDR3 nucleotides read TGTGCCAGCAGCTTAATGGTTAGCACAGATACGCAGTATTTT. Amino acids: CASSLMVSTDTQYF.

This clonotype was seen at least ten times. J is TRBJ1-1 and V is TRBV11-1, with TRBD1 identical over 8 bases. The CDR3 contains 14 residues. The germline V gene has CDR1 SGHAT and CDR2 FQDESV (reference sequence). The trim removed 6 bases at V and 6 bases at J, leaving 9 bases unmatched. The DNA of the CDR3 is TGTGCCAGCAGATCGGACAGGGTATCCGCTGAAGCTTTCTTT. Amino acid sequence: CASRSDRVSAEAFF. The whole variable domain, filled in from reference TRBV11-1 and TRBJ1-1, reads EAEVAQSPRYKITEKSQAVAFWCDPISGHATLYWYRQILGQGPELLVQFQDESVVDDSQLPKDRFSAERLKGVDSTLKIQPAELGDSAMYLCASRSDRVSAEAFFGQGTRLTVV.

This clonotype showed up many times. V gene TRBV5-6 combines with J gene TRBJ1-1, with D tentatively TRBD1 (5 bases). CDR3 length: 14 residues. V dropped 3 bases and J dropped 1 base, with 10 bases sitting between them. Germline V CDR1 and CDR2: SGHDT, YYEEEE. The DNA for the CDR3 is TGTGCCAGCAGCTCTGGGACCACGAACACTGAAGCTTTCTTT. As protein: CASSSGTTNTEAFF.